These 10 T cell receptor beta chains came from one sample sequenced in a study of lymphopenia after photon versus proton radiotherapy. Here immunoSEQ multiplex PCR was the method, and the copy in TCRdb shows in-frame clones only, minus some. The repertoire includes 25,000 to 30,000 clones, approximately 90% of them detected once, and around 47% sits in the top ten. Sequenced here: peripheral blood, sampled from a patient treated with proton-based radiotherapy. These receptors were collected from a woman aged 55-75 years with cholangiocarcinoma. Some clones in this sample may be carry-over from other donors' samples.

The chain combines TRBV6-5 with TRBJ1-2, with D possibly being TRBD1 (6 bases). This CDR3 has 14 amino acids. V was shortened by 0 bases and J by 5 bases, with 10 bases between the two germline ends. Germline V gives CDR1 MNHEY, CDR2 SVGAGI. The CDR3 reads CASSYSGGRYGYTF. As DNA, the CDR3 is TGTGCCAGCAGTTACTCCGGGGGGCGATATGGCTACACCTTC.

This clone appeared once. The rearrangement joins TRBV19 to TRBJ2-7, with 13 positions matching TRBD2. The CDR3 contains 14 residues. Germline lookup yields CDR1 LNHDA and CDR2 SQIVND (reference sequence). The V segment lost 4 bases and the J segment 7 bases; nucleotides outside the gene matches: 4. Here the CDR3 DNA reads TGTGCCAGTAGTAACGGACTAGCGGGAGTTGAGCAGTACTTC. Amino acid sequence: CASSNGLAGVEQYF.

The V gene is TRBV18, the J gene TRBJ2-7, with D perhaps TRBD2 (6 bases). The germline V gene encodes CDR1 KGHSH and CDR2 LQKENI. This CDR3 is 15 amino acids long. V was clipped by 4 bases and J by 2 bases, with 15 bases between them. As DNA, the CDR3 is TGTGCCAGCTCACAACCGGGACTTTCTGCCTACGAGCAGTACTTC. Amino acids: CASSQPGLSAYEQYF.

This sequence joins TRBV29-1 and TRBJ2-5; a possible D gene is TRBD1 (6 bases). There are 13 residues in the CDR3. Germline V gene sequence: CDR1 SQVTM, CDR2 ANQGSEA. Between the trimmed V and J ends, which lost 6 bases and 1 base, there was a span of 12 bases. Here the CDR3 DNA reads TGCAGCGTCGGACAGCAAGTCCAAGAGACCCAGTACTTC. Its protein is CSVGQQVQETQYF.

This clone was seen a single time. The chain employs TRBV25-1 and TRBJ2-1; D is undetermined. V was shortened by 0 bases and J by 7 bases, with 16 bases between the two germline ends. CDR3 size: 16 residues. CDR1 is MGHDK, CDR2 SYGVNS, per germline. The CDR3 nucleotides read TGTGCCAGCAGTGAATATGGAAACAGTCTCTCTAATGAGCAGTTCTTC. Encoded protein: CASSEYGNSLSNEQFF.

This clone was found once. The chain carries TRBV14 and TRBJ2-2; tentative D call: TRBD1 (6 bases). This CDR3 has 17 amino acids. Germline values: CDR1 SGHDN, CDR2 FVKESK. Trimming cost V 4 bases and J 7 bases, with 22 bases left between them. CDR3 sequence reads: CASSLQVGGAEIGELFF. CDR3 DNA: TGTGCCAGCAGCCTTCAAGTAGGGGGAGCGGAGATCGGGGAGCTGTTTTTT.

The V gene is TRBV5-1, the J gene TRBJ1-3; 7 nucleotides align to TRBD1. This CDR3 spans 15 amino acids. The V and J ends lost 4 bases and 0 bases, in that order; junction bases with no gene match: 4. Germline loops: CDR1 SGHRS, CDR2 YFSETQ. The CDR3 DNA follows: TGCGCCAGCAGCCCAGGACAGGTCTCTGGAAACACCATATATTTT. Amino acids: CASSPGQVSGNTIYF.

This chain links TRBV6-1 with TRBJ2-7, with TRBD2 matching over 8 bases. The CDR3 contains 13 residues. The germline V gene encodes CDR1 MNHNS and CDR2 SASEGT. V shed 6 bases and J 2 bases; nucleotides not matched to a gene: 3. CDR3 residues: CASRAGEAYEQYF. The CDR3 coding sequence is TGTGCCAGCAGAGCGGGAGAGGCCTACGAGCAGTACTTC.

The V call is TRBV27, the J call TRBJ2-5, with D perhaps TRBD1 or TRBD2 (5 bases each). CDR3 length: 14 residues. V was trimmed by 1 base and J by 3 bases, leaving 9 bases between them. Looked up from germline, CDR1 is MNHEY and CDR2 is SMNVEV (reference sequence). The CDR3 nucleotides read TGTGCCAGCAGTTTATATGGGGGAGAAGAGACCCAGTACTTC. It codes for CASSLYGGEETQYF.

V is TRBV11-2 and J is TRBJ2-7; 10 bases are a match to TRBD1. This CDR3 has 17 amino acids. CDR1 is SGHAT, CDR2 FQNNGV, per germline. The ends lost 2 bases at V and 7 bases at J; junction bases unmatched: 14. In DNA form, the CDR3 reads TGTGCCAGCAGCTTATCGAGACCGGGACAGGGGATTAGGGAGCAGTACTTC. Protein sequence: CASSLSRPGQGIREQYF.